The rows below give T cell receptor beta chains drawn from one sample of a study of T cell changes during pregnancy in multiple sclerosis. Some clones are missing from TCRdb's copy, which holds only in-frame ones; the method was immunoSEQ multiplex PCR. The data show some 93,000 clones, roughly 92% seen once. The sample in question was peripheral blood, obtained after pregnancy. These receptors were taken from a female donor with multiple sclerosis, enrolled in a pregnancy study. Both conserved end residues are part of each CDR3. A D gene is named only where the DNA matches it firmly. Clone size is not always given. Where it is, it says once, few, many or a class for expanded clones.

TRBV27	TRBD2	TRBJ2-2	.	TGTGCCAGCAGGCGGGAGGGCATTATCGGGGAGCTGTTTTTT	CASRREGIIGELFF
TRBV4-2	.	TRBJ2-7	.	TGTGCCAGCAGCCGCACAACGGGAACAGCTACCTACGAGCAGTACTTC	CASSRTTGTATYEQYF
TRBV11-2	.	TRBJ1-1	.	TGTGCCAGCAGCTCCCTCACCCCGGACACTGAAGCTTTCTTT	CASSSLTPDTEAFF
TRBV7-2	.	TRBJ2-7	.	TGTGCCAGCAGCTTTTCAGGGATTATATCGTCCTACGAGCAGTACTTC	CASSFSGIISSYEQYF
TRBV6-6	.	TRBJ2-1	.	TGTGCCAGCAGGGGGACTTACCGGAATGAGCAGTTCTTC	CASRGTYRNEQFF
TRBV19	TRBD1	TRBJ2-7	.	TGTGCCAGTAGGTCCGGGACAGGGTTAGACGAGCAGTACTTC	CASRSGTGLDEQYF
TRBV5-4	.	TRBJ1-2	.	TGTGCCAGCAGCCCCTGGGGGGGGTCGGTCGGCTACACCTTC	CASSPWGGSVGYTF
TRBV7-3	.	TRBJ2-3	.	TGTGCCAGCAGCTTACTCTCCGTCGTTTCGGCAGATACGCAGTATTTT	CASSLLSVVSADTQYF
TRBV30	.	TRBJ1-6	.	TGTGCCTGGATGGAGGGGACTCGGAATTCACCCCTCCACTTT	CAWMEGTRNSPLHF
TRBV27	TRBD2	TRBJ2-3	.	TGTGCCAGCAGTTTGTCGGGACTAGCGGGGGACCTCCTTAGCACAGATACGCAGTATTTT	CASSLSGLAGDLLSTDTQYF
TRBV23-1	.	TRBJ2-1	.	TGCGCCAGATTTAGCAATGAGCAGTTCTTC	CARFSNEQFF
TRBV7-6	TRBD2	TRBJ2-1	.	TGTGCCAGCAGCCAGCGGGGGGCCACCTACAATGAGCAGTTCTTC	CASSQRGATYNEQFF
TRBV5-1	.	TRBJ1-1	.	TGCGCCAGCAGCTTTAGCGGGACGGCGAACACTGAAGCTTTCTTT	CASSFSGTANTEAFF
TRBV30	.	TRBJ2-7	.	TGTGCCTGGAGTGTACACGGGGACTACGAGCAGTACTTC	CAWSVHGDYEQYF
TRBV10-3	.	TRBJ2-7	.	TGTGCCATCAGTGCCGTCCAGGGTGGCTCCTACGAGCAGTACTTC	CAISAVQGGSYEQYF
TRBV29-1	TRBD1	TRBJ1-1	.	TGCAGCGTGGGACAGCCGAACACTGAAGCTTTCTTT	CSVGQPNTEAFF
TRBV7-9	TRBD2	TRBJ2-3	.	TGTGCCAGCAGCCCCGAGGTAGCGGGAGTCGTGACAGATACGCAGTATTTT	CASSPEVAGVVTDTQYF
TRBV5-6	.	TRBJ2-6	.	TGTGCCAGCAGCTTCCCTCCAGGGCCCACATCTGGGGCCAACGTCCTGACTTTC	CASSFPPGPTSGANVLTF
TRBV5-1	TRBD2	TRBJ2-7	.	TGCGCCAGCAGCTTGTCTACTAGCGGTCCTTACGAGCAGTACTTC	CASSLSTSGPYEQYF
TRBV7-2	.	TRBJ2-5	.	TGTGCCAGCAGCTTGTTGCAGGGAAGTCAAGAGACCCAGTACTTC	CASSLLQGSQETQYF
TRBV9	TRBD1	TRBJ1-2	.	TGTGCCAGCAGCGTAGACACGGGACAGAAAAGAATTAACTATGGCTACACCTTC	CASSVDTGQKRINYGYTF
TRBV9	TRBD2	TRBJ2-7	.	TGTGCCAGCAGCGTCGGACTAGCGGGGGTTAGCGAGCAGTACTTC	CASSVGLAGVSEQYF
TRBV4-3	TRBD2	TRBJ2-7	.	TGCGCCAGCAGCCCCCGTTTAAGGGGACTAGCGGTATACGAGCAGTACTTC	CASSPRLRGLAVYEQYF
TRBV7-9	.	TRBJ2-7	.	TGTGCCAGTACCGACAGAAACTACGAGCAGTACTTC	CASTDRNYEQYF
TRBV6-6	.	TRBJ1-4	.	TGTGCCAGCCGATACACCGCAGACACCCCATCGTCCTTTTTT	CASRYTADTPSSFF
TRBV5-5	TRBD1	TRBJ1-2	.	TGTGCCAGCAGCCCCTTGACAGGGGTTGTAGGCTACACCTTC	CASSPLTGVVGYTF
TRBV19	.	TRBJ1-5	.	TGTGCCAGTAGTATACTAGATAGCAATCAGCCCCAGCATTTT	CASSILDSNQPQHF
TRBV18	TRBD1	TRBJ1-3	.	TGTGCCAGCTCACCACCGGGACAGGGCCGTTCTTTT	CASSPPGQGRSF
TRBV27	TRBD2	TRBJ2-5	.	TGTGCCAGCAGTTCCCGACTAGCGGGGAAACAAGAGACCCAGTACTTC	CASSSRLAGKQETQYF
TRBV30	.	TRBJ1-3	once	TGTGCCTGGAGTGCCAACAGGTACTCTGGAAACACCATATATTTT	CAWSANRYSGNTIYF
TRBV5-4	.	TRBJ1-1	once	TGTGCCAGCAGCTGGGAGGGGATGGGGACTGAAGCTTTCTTT	CASSWEGMGTEAFF
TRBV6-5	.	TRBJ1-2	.	TGTGCCAGCAGTTACTCCGTTGTTAACTATGGCTACACCTTC	CASSYSVVNYGYTF
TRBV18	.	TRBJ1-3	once	TGTGCCACACTATCAGGGGTCGGAAACACCATATATTTT	CATLSGVGNTIYF
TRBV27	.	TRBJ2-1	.	TGTGCCAGCAGTCTCTCGGGGAGCTCCTACAATGAGCAGTTCTTC	CASSLSGSSYNEQFF
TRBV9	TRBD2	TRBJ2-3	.	TGTGCCAGCAGCGTCGGGGACTACGCGAGCACAGATACGCAGTATTTT	CASSVGDYASTDTQYF
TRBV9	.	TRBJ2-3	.	TGTGCCAGCAGCGCCCTCAATAGCGGTTATACTAGCACAGATACGCAGTATTTT	CASSALNSGYTSTDTQYF
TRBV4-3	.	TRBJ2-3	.	TGCGCCAGCAGCCAAGGTCCGACAGGTCTTTCGGAAGATACGCAGTATTTT	CASSQGPTGLSEDTQYF
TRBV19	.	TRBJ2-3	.	TGTGCCAGTAGTCCCTTAGGAGAGTCGTTCGATACGCAGTATTTT	CASSPLGESFDTQYF
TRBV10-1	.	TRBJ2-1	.	TGCGCCAGCGCCGGGGGAGAAAACAATGAGCAGTTCTTC	CASAGGENNEQFF
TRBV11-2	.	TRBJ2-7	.	TGTGCCAGCAGCTTAGCGGGCAGGGGCCACACCACCCGCTACGAGCAGTACTTC	CASSLAGRGHTTRYEQYF
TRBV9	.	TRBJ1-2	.	TGTGCCAGCAGCGTAGAAGGACAGAGAGGCTATGGCTACACCTTC	CASSVEGQRGYGYTF
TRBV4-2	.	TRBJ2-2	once	TGTGCCAGCAGCCAAGATCTATGGGGAGGGGGAAACACCGGGGAGCTGTTTTTT	CASSQDLWGGGNTGELFF
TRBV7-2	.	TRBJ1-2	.	TGTGCCAGCAGTTCGCAGGGAATTGGTGGCTACACCTTC	CASSSQGIGGYTF
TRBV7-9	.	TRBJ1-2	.	TGTGCCAGCAGCTTAGCTGGTACAGCCCTAACTGGCTACACCTTC	CASSLAGTALTGYTF
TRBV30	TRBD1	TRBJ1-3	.	TGTGCCTGGAGTGCGACAGGGAGGATCTCTGGAAACACCATATATTTT	CAWSATGRISGNTIYF
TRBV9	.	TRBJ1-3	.	TGTGCCAGCAGCCCGGGGGTGGGGAGCTCTGGAAACACCATATATTTT	CASSPGVGSSGNTIYF
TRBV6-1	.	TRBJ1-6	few	TGTGCCAGCAGTGGGGTAAAAGGGGATAATTCACCCCTCCACTTT	CASSGVKGDNSPLHF
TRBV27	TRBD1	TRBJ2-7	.	TGTGCCAGTAGAAGGACAGGGCCTCTCGGCGAGCAGTACTTC	CASRRTGPLGEQYF
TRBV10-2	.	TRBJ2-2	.	TGCGCCAGCAGACCTCCAGGGTCGGACACCGGGGAGCTGTTTTTT	CASRPPGSDTGELFF
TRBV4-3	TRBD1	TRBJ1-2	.	TGCGCCAGCAGCCAAGAAGGACAGGGACCCTATGGCTACACCTTC	CASSQEGQGPYGYTF
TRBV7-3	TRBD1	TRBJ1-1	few	TGTGCCAGCAGCTCATTGGACAGGGGAGGCACTGAAGCTTTCTTT	CASSSLDRGGTEAFF
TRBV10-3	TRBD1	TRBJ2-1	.	TGTGCCATCAGTGAGCCGGACAGGGAAGGAAATGAGCAGTTCTTC	CAISEPDREGNEQFF
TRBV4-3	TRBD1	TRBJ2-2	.	TGCGCCAGCAGCCTCCGGGACAGGGTTTCCGGGGAGCTGTTTTTT	CASSLRDRVSGELFF
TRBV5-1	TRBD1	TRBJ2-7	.	TGCGCCAGCAGCCCCGACAGGGGGTCCCACGAGCAGTACTTC	CASSPDRGSHEQYF
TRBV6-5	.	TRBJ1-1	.	TGTGCCAGCAGAAGTATACAGGGGAACACTGAAGCTTTCTTT	CASRSIQGNTEAFF
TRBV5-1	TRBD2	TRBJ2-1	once	TGCGCCAGCAGCCTTTTGACTAGCGGGAGTAACAATGAGCAGTTCTTC	CASSLLTSGSNNEQFF
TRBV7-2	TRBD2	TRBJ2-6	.	TGTGCCAGCAGCTTTGTAGCGGGGGGGCAATTCGGGGCCAACGTCCTGACTTTC	CASSFVAGGQFGANVLTF
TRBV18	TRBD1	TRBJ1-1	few	TGTGCCAGCTCACCACCGATTCTCGGGACAGGGACTGAAGCTTTCTTT	CASSPPILGTGTEAFF
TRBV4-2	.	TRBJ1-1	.	TGTGCCAGCAGCCAAGGGAGAATCACTGAAGCTTTCTTT	CASSQGRITEAFF
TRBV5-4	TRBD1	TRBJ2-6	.	TGTGCCAGCAGCTCCTGGACAGGTGGGGCCAACGTCCTGACTTTC	CASSSWTGGANVLTF